One sample yielded the 20 T cell receptor beta chains listed below, sequenced in a study of shared T cell receptors in the human thymus. Data came from immunoSEQ multiplex PCR; TCRdb stores just in-frame clones and leaves some out. The repertoire holds some 720,000 clones, with approximately 87% as singletons. These data also formed part of another study, on human thymus T cells.

Sequencing was performed on thymocytes. These receptor sequences come from a boy in the first two years of life with a congenital heart defect.

The V call is TRBV25-1, the J call TRBJ1-5; unclear D gene. The CDR3 is 13 residues long. Germline CDR1 is MGHDK and CDR2 is SYGVNS. The germline V and J ends were trimmed by 4 bases and 4 bases, with 8 bases remaining between them. Here the CDR3 reads CASSGPNNQPQHF. Written as DNA, the CDR3 is TGTGCCAGCAGTGGGCCGAATAATCAGCCCCAGCATTTT.

This clone has only one observation. The chain carries TRBV28 and TRBJ1-5; TRBD1 is a possible D gene (5 bases). There are 18 residues in the CDR3. Germline V CDR1 and CDR2: MDHEN, SYDVKM. The V and J ends lost 3 bases and 4 bases respectively, with 22 bases between them. This CDR3 reads CASSFRVVEKQVNQPQHF. The CDR3 nucleotides are TGTGCCAGCAGTTTCAGGGTGGTTGAAAAACAGGTTAATCAGCCCCAGCATTTT.

The V call is TRBV28, the J call TRBJ2-3; no clear D. CDR3 length: 12 residues. From germline, CDR1 is MDHEN and CDR2 SYDVKM. V lost 3 bases, J lost 2 bases, and 3 bases lay in between. This CDR3 reads CASSFLTDTQYF. DNA for the CDR3: TGTGCCAGCAGTTTCCTCACAGATACGCAGTATTTT.

V usage is TRBV4-3 and J usage is TRBJ2-1, with TRBD2 identical over 10 bases. This CDR3 region has 16 residues. In germline, CDR1 is LGHNA, CDR2 YSLEER. Losses at the gene ends were 3 bases for V and 0 bases for J; bases not matched to a gene: 2. As DNA, the CDR3 is TGCGCCAGCAGCCAGGTAGCGGGAGGCTCCTACAATGAGCAGTTCTTC. Translated, it gives CASSQVAGGSYNEQFF.

The gene calls are TRBV10-1 and TRBJ2-1; 8 bases line up with TRBD1. The V gene's germline CDR1 is WNHNN and CDR2 SYGVQD (reference sequence). This CDR3 is built from 15 residues. Trimming at V came to 3 bases and at J to 8 bases, leaving 9 bases not matched to a gene. The CDR3 region has the DNA TGCGCCAGCAGTGATGCAGGGGGCCCCCGCGATGAGCAGTTCTTC. It is translated as CASSDAGGPRDEQFF.

The V call is TRBV10-3, the J call TRBJ2-3, with 8 bases fitting TRBD1. The junction had 11 bases not matched to a gene; V was cut back by 8 bases and J by 4 bases. CDR1 ENHRY and CDR2 SYGVKD come from the germline V gene. The CDR3 has 15 amino acids. CDR3 loop: CAIGGTGERADTQYF. The CDR3 DNA reads as TGTGCCATCGGGGGGACAGGAGAAAGGGCAGATACGCAGTATTTT.

This chain joins TRBV13 and TRBJ2-7; D uncertain. This CDR3 is built from 16 residues. The V gene lost 4 bases and the J gene lost 0 bases, with 16 bases spanning the gap. The germline V gene has CDR1 PRHDT and CDR2 FYEKMQ (reference sequence). The DNA for the CDR3 is TGTGCCAGCAGCTCCACGGTAGCCCAAAGCTCCTACGAGCAGTACTTC. Translation: CASSSTVAQSSYEQYF.

The chain links TRBV25-1 to TRBJ2-2; the match to TRBD1 covers 9 bases. V lost 3 bases, J lost 4 bases, and 3 bases stayed unmatched. CDR3 length: 15 amino acids. The germline V gene encodes CDR1 MGHDK and CDR2 SYGVNS. The DNA of the CDR3 is TGTGCCAGCAGTGAGGGACAGGGACCCACCGGGGAGCTGTTTTTT. Amino acid sequence: CASSEGQGPTGELFF.

The V gene is TRBV6-6, the J gene TRBJ2-7; a weak D match, TRBD2 (5 bases). Germline CDR1 reads MNHNY; CDR2 reads SVGAGI (reference sequence). The V end lost 7 bases, the J end lost 1 base, and 11 bases lay between the germline ends. The CDR3 length is 13 residues. The CDR3 is CASNFGLSYEQYF. The CDR3 coding sequence is TGTGCCAGCAATTTCGGACTTTCCTACGAGCAGTACTTC.

This clone was picked up one time. The chain carries TRBV7-2 and TRBJ1-3; D is ambiguous. V lost 5 bases and J lost 6, with 8 bases in between. CDR3 length equals 12 residues. CDR1 is SGHTA and CDR2 is FQGNSA in the germline V gene. CDR3 in amino acids: CASSTGLNTIYF. The CDR3 DNA reads TGTGCCAGCAGCACCGGTCTAAACACCATATATTTT.

This clone was seen more than once but under ten times. The chain links TRBV28 to TRBJ1-5, with no clear D. Germline lookup yields CDR1 MDHEN and CDR2 SYDVKM. CDR3 length: 14 residues. Trimming removed 3 bases from V and 2 bases from J, with 8 bases in between. The chain's CDR3 is CASSFRSGNQPQHF. As DNA, the CDR3 is TGTGCCAGCAGTTTTAGATCCGGCAATCAGCCCCAGCATTTT. The whole variable domain, filled in from reference TRBV28 and TRBJ1-5, reads DVKVTQSSRYLVKRTGEKVFLECVQDMDHENMFWYRQDPGLGLRLIYFSYDVKMKEKGDIPEGYSVSREKKERFSLILESASTNQTSMYLCASSFRSGNQPQHFGDGTRLSIL.

This clone was seen a handful of times. The chain recombines TRBV19 with TRBJ1-5, with D unresolved. Trimming took 7 bases from V and 3 from J, leaving 19 bases between them. The CDR3 extends over 16 amino acids. CDR1 is LNHDA and CDR2 is SQIVND in the germline V gene (reference sequence). CDR3 amino acids: CASTSHPREPNQPQHF. In nucleotides, the CDR3 is TGTGCCAGTACCTCCCATCCGAGGGAACCCAATCAGCCCCAGCATTTT.

The chain combines TRBV7-2 with TRBJ1-2, with D possibly TRBD1 on 6 matching bases. The germline V and J ends were trimmed by 7 bases and 13 bases, with 25 bases remaining between them. The CDR3 is 14 residues long. Looked up from germline, CDR1 is SGHTA and CDR2 is FQGNSA. Here the CDR3 DNA reads TGTGCCAGCACCGTCACAGGGTCTATAAGGCTATTCACCTTC. Protein sequence: CASTVTGSIRLFTF.

The V and J genes are TRBV29-1 and TRBJ2-1, with TRBD2 matching over 9 bases. V lost 3 bases and J lost 7; bases outside the gene matches: 7. The CDR3 length is 14 residues. The germline V gene has CDR1 SQVTM and CDR2 ANQGSEA. The CDR3: CSVEEAGGMNEQFF. CDR3 nucleotide sequence: TGCAGCGTTGAGGAAGCGGGAGGAATGAATGAGCAGTTCTTC.

The rearrangement joins TRBV29-1 to TRBJ2-7; 7 nucleotides line up with TRBD1. V trimming: 3 bases; J trimming: 2 bases; junction bases outside the gene matches: 4. Germline V gives CDR1 SQVTM, CDR2 ANQGSEA. The CDR3 length is 13 residues. CDR3 amino acids: CSVEAQGAYEQYF. CDR3 sequence (DNA): TGCAGCGTTGAGGCCCAGGGGGCCTACGAGCAGTACTTC.

The V call is TRBV28, the J call TRBJ1-1, with 8 bases aligning to TRBD1. With 6 bases clipped from V and 5 bases from J, the junction kept 11 bases outside the gene matches. Germline-derived CDR1 and CDR2 are MDHEN and SYDVKM. The CDR3 totals 15 residues. The CDR3: CASRGETGAGTEAFF. CDR3 nucleotides: TGTGCCAGCAGGGGGGAGACAGGGGCTGGAACTGAAGCTTTCTTT.

The chain is built from TRBV2 and TRBJ1-1; D remains ambiguous. The CDR3 has 11 residues. V was shortened by 4 bases and J by 6 bases, with 6 bases between the two germline ends. CDR1 is SNHLY and CDR2 is FYNNEI in the germline V gene. CDR3 DNA sequence: TGTGCCAGCAGTGCGGGGTCTGAAGCTTTCTTT. Translating it yields CASSAGSEAFF.

The table lists this clone with a few counts. This chain connects TRBV19 to TRBJ1-1; 10 positions match TRBD1. CDR1 and CDR2 from the germline V gene are LNHDA and SQIVND (reference sequence). The V gene end was trimmed by 3 bases and the J gene end by 8 bases; junction bases not matched to a gene: 9. CDR3 size: 15 residues. The CDR3 DNA reads TGTGCCAGTAGTATGGGACAGGGGAAGAGAGGGGAAGCTTTCTTT. The encoded protein is CASSMGQGKRGEAFF.

This chain connects TRBV4-1 to TRBJ2-2, with 12 positions matching TRBD2. In germline, CDR1 is MGHRA, CDR2 YSYEKL. Germline trimming cut 4 bases from V and 6 bases from J; bases unmatched to any gene: 3. The CDR3 has 15 residues. This chain's CDR3 is CASSPPSGGAGELFF. The CDR3 DNA follows: TGCGCCAGCAGCCCCCCTAGCGGGGGGGCCGGGGAGCTGTTTTTT.

The chain joins TRBV15 to TRBJ2-2; D unclear. Trimming stripped 0 bases from V and 2 bases from J, with 7 bases between. The CDR3 has 15 amino acids. The germline gives CDR1 LNHNV, CDR2 YYDKDF (reference sequence). The DNA for the CDR3 is TGTGCCACCAGCAGAGATTTAGTCAACACCGGGGAGCTGTTTTTT. This encodes CATSRDLVNTGELFF.